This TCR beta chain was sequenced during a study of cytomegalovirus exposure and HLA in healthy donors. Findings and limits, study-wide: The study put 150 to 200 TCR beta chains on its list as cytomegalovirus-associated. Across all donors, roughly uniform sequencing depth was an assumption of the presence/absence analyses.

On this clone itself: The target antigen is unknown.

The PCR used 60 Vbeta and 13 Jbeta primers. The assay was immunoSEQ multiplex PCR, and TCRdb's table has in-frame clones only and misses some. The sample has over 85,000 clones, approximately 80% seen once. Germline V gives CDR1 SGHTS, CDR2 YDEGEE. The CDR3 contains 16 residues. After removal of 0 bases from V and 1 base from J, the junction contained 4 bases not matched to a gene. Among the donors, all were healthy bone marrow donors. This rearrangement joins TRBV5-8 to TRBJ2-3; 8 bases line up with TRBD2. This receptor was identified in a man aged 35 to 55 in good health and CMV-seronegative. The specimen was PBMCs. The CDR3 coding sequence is TGTGCCAGCAGCTTGGGAGCGGGGGCCCGCACAGATACGCAGTATTTT. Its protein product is CASSLGAGARTDTQYF.